The clone carrying this TCR beta chain was recorded only once. The sample comes from a study of glioma-infiltrating T cells after dendritic cell vaccination. Study at large: Between about 2003 and 2013, patients got autologous tumor lysate-pulsed dendritic cell vaccines.

The CDR3 has 16 residues. Germline V gives CDR1 MNHEY, CDR2 SMNVEV (reference sequence). Trimming at V came to 5 bases and at J to 1 base, leaving 4 bases not matched to a gene. Only in-frame clones appear in the TCRdb table, and some are missing; sequencing was by immunoSEQ multiplex PCR. The repertoire consists of around 96,000 clones, with about 80% occurring once and the leading ten covering around 5.4%. This sequence was found in a human donor with glioblastoma. Source: blood, taken before dendritic cell vaccination. This chain uses TRBV27 with TRBJ2-3; 12 bases fit TRBD2. The CDR3 DNA reads as TGTGCCAGCAGTCCTCGACTAGCGGGGGGCACAGATACGCAGTATTTT. This codes for CASSPRLAGGTDTQYF.